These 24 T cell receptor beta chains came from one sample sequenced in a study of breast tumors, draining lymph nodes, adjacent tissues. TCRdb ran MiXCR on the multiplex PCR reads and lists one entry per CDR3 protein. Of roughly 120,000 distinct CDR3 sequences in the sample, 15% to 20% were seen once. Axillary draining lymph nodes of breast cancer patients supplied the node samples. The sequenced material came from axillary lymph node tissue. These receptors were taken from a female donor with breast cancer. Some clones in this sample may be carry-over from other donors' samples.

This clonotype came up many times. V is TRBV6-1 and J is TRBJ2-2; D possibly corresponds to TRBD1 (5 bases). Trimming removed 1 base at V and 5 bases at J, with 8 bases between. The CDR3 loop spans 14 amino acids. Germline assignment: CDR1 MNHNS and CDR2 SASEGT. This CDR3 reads CASSEGQITGELFF. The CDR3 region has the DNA TGTGCCAGCAGTGAAGGACAGATTACCGGGGAGCTGTTTTTT.

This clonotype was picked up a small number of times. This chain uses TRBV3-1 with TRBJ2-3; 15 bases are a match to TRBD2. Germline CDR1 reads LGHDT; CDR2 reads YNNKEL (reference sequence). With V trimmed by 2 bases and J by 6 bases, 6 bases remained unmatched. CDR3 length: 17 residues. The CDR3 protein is CASSQRGLAGGGDTQYF. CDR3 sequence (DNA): TGTGCCAGCAGCCAAAGGGGACTAGCGGGGGGCGGGGATACGCAGTATTTT.

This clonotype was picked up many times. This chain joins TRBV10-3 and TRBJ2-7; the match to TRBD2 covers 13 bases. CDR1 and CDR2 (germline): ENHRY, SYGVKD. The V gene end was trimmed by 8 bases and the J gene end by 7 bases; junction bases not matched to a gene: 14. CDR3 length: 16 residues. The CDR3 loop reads CAIGLAGVRGLWEQYF. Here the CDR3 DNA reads TGTGCCATCGGACTAGCGGGAGTCCGGGGGTTGTGGGAGCAGTACTTC.

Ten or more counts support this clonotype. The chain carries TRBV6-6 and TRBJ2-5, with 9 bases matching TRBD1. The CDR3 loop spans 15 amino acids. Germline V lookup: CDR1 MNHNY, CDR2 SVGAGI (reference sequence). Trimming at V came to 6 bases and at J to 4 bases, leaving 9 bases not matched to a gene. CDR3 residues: CASRHRDRAGETQYF. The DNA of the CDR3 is TGTGCCAGCAGACACCGGGACAGGGCCGGAGAGACCCAGTACTTC.

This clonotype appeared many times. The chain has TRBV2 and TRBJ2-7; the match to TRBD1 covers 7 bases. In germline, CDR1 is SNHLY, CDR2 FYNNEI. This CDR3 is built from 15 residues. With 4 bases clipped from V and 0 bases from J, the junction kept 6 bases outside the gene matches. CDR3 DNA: TGTGCCAGCAGTGTCGGGACAGCTAGCTCCTACGAGCAGTACTTC. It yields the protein CASSVGTASSYEQYF.

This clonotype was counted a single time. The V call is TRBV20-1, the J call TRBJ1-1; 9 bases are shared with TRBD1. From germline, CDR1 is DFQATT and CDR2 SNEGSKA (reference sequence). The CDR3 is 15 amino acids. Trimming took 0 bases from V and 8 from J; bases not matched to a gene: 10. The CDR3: CSARDRGQGEIEAFF. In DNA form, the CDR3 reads TGCAGTGCTAGAGACAGGGGACAGGGAGAAATCGAAGCTTTCTTT.

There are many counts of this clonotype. Here the CDR3 reads CSASGLAGRPTYEQYF. The CDR3, as DNA: TGCAGTGCCTCGGGACTAGCGGGGCGCCCAACCTACGAGCAGTACTTC. This chain connects TRBV20-1 to TRBJ2-7; 13 nucleotides line up with TRBD2. V lost 6 bases, J lost 2 bases, and 10 bases stayed unmatched. CDR1 and CDR2 (germline): DFQATT, SNEGSKA (reference sequence). The CDR3 is made up of 16 amino acids.

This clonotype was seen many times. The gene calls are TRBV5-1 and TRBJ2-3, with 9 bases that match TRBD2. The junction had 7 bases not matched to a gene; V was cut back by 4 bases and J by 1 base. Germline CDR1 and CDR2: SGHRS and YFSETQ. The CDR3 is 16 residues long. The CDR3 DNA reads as TGCGCCAGCAGCCAGGGACTAGCCCCCCGCACAGATACGCAGTATTTT. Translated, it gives CASSQGLAPRTDTQYF.

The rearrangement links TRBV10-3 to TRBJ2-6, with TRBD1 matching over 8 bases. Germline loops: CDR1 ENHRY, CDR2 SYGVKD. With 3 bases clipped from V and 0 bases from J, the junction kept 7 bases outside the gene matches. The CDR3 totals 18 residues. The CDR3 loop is CAISEPGTGRSGANVLTF. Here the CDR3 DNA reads TGTGCCATCAGTGAACCCGGGACAGGACGCTCTGGGGCCAACGTCCTGACTTTC.

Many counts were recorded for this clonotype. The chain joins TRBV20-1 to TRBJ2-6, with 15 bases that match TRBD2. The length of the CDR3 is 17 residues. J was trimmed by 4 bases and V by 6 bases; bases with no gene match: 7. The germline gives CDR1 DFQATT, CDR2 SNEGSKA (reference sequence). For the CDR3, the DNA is TGCAGTGCCCCTGGACTAGCGGGGGGGCACGGGGCCAACGTCCTGACTTTC. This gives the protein CSAPGLAGGHGANVLTF.

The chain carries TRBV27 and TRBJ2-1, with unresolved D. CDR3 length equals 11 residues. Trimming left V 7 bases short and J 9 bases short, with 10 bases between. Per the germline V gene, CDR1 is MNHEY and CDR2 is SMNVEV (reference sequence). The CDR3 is CASIRPFEQFF. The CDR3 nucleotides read TGTGCCAGCATTCGGCCGTTTGAGCAGTTCTTC.

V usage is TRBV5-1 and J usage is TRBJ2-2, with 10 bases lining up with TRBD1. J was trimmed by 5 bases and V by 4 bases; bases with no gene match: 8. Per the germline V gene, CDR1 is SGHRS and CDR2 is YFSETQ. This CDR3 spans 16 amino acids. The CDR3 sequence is CASSHRQGAETGELFF. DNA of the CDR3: TGCGCCAGCAGCCACAGACAGGGGGCCGAGACCGGGGAGCTGTTTTTT. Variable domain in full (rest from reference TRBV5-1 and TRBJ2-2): KAGVTQTPRYLIKTRGQQVTLSCSPISGHRSVSWYQQTPGQGLQFLFEYFSETQRNKGNFPGRFSGRQFSNSRSEMNVSTLELGDSALYLCASSHRQGAETGELFFGEGSRLTVL.

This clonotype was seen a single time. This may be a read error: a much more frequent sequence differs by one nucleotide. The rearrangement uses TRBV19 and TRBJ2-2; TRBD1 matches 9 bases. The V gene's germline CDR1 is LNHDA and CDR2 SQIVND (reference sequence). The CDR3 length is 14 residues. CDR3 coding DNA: TGTGCCAGTAGTCGGGGACAGGGTGCCGGGGAGCCGTTTTTT. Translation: CASSRGQGAGEPFF.

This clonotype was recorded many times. DNA of the CDR3: TGCGCCAGCAGCTTGGGGGATTCTGGGGCCAACGTCCTGACTTTC. Encoded protein: CASSLGDSGANVLTF. The rearrangement links TRBV5-1 to TRBJ2-6; D ambiguous. The V end was cut by 0 bases, the J end by 1 base, with 5 bases between. The length of the CDR3 is 15 residues. Per the germline V gene, CDR1 is SGHRS and CDR2 is YFSETQ.

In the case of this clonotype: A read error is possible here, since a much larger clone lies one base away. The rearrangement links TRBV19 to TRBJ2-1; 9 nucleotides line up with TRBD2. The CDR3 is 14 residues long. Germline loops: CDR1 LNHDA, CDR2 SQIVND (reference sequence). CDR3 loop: CASSIVSGRNGQFF. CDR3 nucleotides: TGTGCCAGTAGTATTGTCAGCGGGAGGAATGGGCAGTTCTTC.

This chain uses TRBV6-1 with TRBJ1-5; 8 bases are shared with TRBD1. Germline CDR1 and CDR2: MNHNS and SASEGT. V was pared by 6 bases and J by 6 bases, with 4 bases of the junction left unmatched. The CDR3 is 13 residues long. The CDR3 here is CASRDTGGQPQHF. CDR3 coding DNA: TGTGCCAGCAGGGATACAGGGGGTCAGCCCCAGCATTTT.

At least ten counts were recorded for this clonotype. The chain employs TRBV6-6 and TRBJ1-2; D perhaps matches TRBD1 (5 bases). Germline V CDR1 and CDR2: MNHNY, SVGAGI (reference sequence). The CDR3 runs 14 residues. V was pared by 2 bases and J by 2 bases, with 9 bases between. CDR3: CASSYEGRNYGYTF. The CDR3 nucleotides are TGTGCCAGCAGTTACGAGGGGCGCAACTATGGCTACACCTTC.

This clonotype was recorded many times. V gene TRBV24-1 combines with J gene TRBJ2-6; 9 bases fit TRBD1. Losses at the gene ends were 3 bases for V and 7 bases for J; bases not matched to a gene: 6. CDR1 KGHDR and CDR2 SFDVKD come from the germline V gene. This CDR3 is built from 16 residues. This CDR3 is CATSDPNRGRANVLTF. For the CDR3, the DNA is TGTGCCACCAGTGATCCGAACAGGGGGCGAGCCAACGTCCTGACTTTC.

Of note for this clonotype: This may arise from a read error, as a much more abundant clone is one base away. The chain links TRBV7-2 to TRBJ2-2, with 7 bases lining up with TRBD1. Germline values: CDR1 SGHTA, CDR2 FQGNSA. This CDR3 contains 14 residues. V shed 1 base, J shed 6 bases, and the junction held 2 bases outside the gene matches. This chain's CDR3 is CASSLVTGAGELFF. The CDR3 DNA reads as TGTGCCAGCAGCTTAGTAACAGGGGCCGGGGAGCTGTTTTTT.

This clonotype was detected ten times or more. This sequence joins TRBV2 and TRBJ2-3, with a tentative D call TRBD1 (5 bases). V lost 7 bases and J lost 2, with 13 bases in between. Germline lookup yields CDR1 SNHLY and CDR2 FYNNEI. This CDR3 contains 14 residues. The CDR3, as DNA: TGTGCCAGCATTTCGGCAGGGAACACAGATACGCAGTATTTT. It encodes CASISAGNTDTQYF.

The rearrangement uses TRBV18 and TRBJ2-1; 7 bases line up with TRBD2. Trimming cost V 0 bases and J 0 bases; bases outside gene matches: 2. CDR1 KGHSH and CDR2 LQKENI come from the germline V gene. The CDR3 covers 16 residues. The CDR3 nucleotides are TGTGCCAGCTCACCACCGGGGGGGGACTCCTACAATGAGCAGTTCTTC. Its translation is CASSPPGGDSYNEQFF.

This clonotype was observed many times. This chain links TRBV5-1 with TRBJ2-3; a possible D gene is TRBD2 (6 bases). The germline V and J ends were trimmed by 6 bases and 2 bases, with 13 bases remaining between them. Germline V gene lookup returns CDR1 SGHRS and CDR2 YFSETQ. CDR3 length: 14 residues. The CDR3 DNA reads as TGCGCCAGCACCTTAGCGGCCTACACAGATACGCAGTATTTT. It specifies CASTLAAYTDTQYF.

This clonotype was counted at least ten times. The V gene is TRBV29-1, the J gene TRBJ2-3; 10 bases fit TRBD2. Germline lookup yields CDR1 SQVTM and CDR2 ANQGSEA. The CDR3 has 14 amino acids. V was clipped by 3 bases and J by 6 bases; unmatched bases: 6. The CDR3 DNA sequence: TGCAGCGTTGATACCAGCGGGAGGGTCGATACGCAGTATTTT. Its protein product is CSVDTSGRVDTQYF.

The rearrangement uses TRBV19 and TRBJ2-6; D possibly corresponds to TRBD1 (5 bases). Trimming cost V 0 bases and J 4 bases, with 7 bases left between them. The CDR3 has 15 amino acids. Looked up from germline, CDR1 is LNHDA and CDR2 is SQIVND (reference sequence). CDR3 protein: CASSIEGRGANVLTF. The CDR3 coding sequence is TGTGCCAGTAGTATAGAGGGGCGCGGGGCCAACGTCCTGACTTTC. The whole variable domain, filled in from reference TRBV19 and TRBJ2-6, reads DGGITQSPKYLFRKEGQNVTLSCEQNLNHDAMYWYRQDPGQGLRLIYYSQIVNDFQKGDIAEGYSVSREKKESFPLTVTSAQKNPTAFYLCASSIEGRGANVLTFGAGSRLTVL.